The source of this TCR beta chain is a study of blood T cell repertoires in COVID-19. About the research overall: Whether acute or convalescent, the COVID-19 samples came from the United States, Italy and Spain. PBMCs, B-cell-depleted T cells, or T cells provided the cDNA or gDNA that made up the material.

The germline V gene encodes CDR1 SNHLY and CDR2 FYNNEI. Trimming cost V 3 bases and J 8 bases, with 10 bases left between them. The CDR3 spans 12 residues. This clone was seen only a few times. The Seattle patients joined while their infection was active and were tracked longitudinally afterward. Method: immunoSEQ multiplex PCR; TCRdb's copy keeps in-frame clones and lacks some. This sample has roughly 320,000 clones, with just under 90% found just once. Sequencing used peripheral blood. The sequence came from a woman in her twenties or thirties with COVID-19, enrolled during active disease. This chain connects TRBV2 to TRBJ1-2; D is undetermined. The CDR3 sequence is CASSDGVTGYTF. CDR3 bases: TGTGCCAGCAGTGACGGGGTGACGGGCTACACCTTC.